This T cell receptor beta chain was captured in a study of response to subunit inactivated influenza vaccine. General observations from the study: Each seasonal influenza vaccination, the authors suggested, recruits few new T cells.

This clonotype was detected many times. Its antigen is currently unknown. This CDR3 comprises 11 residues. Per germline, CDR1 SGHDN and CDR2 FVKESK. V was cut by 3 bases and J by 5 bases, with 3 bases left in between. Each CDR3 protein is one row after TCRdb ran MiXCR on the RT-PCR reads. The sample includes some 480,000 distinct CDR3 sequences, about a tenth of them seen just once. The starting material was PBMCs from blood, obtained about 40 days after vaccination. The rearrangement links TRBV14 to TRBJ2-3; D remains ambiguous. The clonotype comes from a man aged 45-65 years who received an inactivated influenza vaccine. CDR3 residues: CASSQVDTQYF. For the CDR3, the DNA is TGTGCCAGCAGCCAGGTAGATACGCAGTATTTT.